Listed below are T cell receptor beta chains from one sample, sequenced in a study of long-term antiretroviral therapy in people with HIV. TCRdb keeps only in-frame clones here, not all; method: immunoSEQ multiplex PCR. The repertoire consists of tens of thousands of clones, with 90% to 95% occurring once and the leading ten covering less than 3%. Sequences were derived from unsorted PBMCs, sampled more than 7.1 years after starting antiretroviral therapy. The receptors shown here come from a man aged 50-59 years with HIV. CDR3s include the opening cysteine and the closing phenylalanine or tryptophan. D genes are given only for firm matches. Rows may omit the clone size; those that give it use once, few, many or a size class.

- TRBJ2-7 12 - TRBV7-2 TGTGCCAGCAGCCCGACTAGTCACGAGCAGTACTTC CASSPTSHEQYF
- TRBJ1-6 13 - TRBV11-2 TGTGCCAGCAGCTTAATCCGGGGTTCACCCCTCCACTTT CASSLIRGSPLHF
- TRBJ2-7 14 - TRBV7-6 TGTGCCAGCAGCTCCCGCGGCCCCTCCTACGAGCAGTACTTC CASSSRGPSYEQYF
TRBD1 TRBJ2-2 13 - TRBV5-5 TGTGCCAGCAGTCGGACAGGTCCCGGGGAGCTGTTTTTT CASSRTGPGELFF
TRBD1 TRBJ2-3 14 few TRBV7-2 TGTGCCAGCAGCTCAGGGGGTAGCACAGATACGCAGTATTTT CASSSGGSTDTQYF
- TRBJ2-2 15 - TRBV6-1 TGTGCCAGCCAGAGAGTCGGAGCGAACACCGGGGAGCTGTTTTTT CASQRVGANTGELFF
- TRBJ2-7 14 - TRBV6-1 TGTGCCAGCAGTGGCCAGTCGAGCTCCTACGAGCAGTACTTC CASSGQSSSYEQYF
TRBD1 TRBJ1-2 13 - TRBV27 TGTGCCAGCAGTCTCTACGACAGGGACGGCTACACCTTC CASSLYDRDGYTF
- TRBJ2-3 14 - TRBV19 TGTGCCAGTAGTTACCGGGACACCACAGATACGCAGTATTTT CASSYRDTTDTQYF
- TRBJ1-5 15 - TRBV30 TGTGCCTATGGCCCGGGGGGGCGCGGCAATCAGCCCCAGCATTTT CAYGPGGRGNQPQHF
TRBD2 TRBJ2-1 16 once TRBV11-2 TGTGCCAGCAGCTTAAGACTAGCGGGCATTTACAATGAGCAGTTCTTC CASSLRLAGIYNEQFF
- TRBJ2-7 12 - TRBV15 TGTGCCACCAGCATTAGTAACTACGAGCAGTACTTC CATSISNYEQYF
- TRBJ2-3 13 - TRBV4-3 TGCGCCAGCAGCCAAGATCGAGTAGATACGCAGTATTTT CASSQDRVDTQYF
- TRBJ2-3 14 - TRBV6-5 TGTGCCAGCAGTCCGACAGGAGCCACAGATACGCAGTATTTT CASSPTGATDTQYF
TRBD2 TRBJ2-3 21 - TRBV9 TGTGCCAGCAGCGTAGAGGTGGGGGTATATAGCGGGGGGCGATTCACAGATACGCAGTATTTT CASSVEVGVYSGGRFTDTQYF
- TRBJ1-1 15 - TRBV29-1 TGCAGCGTTAATGGGAGACAGGCGGTGAACACTGAAGCTTTCTTT CSVNGRQAVNTEAFF